This T cell receptor beta chain originates from a study of response to subunit inactivated influenza vaccine. Study outcomes and limitations: New T cells are recruited in small numbers by each seasonal influenza vaccination, according to the authors' suggestion.

TCRdb recomputed calls from the RT-PCR reads with MiXCR, one row per CDR3 protein. The table records hundreds of thousands of distinct CDR3 sequences, about 11% of them present only once. This clonotype has a handful of counts. The antigen remains undetermined. The trim removed 4 bases at V and 4 bases at J, leaving 8 bases unmatched. The germline CDR1 and CDR2 sequences are SGHRS and YFSETQ. The CDR3 length is 16 residues. This sample also belongs to another study, concerning T cells expressing NK-cell markers. That report notes: UMIs were included in TCR beta cDNA generated by 5'RACE template switching. Dominant NKG2C+ clonotypes made up roughly 1.0-7.0% of CD8+ T cells in roughly 6 donors. Topping the CD3+CD56-NKG2C+ fraction as well were these clonotypes, in a handful of donors. There remained a lack of clarity about HCMV specificity of expanded NKG2C+ T cell clones.

The sample consisted of PBMCs from blood, taken on the day of vaccination. The chain employs TRBV5-1 and TRBJ2-1; 10 nucleotides agree with TRBD2. This TCR derives from a man aged 45-60 years who received an inactivated influenza vaccine. The CDR3 loop is CASSESGGVTYNEQFF. The DNA for the CDR3 is TGCGCCAGCAGCGAAAGCGGGGGGGTGACTTACAATGAGCAGTTCTTC.